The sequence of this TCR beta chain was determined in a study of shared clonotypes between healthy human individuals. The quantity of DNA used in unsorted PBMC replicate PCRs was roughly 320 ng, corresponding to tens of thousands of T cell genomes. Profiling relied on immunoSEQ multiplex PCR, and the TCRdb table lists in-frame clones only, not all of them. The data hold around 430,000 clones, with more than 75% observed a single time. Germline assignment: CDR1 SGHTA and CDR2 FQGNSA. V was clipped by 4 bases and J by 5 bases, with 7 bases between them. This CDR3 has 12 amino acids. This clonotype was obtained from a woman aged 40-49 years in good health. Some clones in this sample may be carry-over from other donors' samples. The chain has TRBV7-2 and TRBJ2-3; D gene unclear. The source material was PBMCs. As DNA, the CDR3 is TGTGCCAGCAGCTCCAGAGGAGATACGCAGTATTTT. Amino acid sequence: CASSSRGDTQYF.